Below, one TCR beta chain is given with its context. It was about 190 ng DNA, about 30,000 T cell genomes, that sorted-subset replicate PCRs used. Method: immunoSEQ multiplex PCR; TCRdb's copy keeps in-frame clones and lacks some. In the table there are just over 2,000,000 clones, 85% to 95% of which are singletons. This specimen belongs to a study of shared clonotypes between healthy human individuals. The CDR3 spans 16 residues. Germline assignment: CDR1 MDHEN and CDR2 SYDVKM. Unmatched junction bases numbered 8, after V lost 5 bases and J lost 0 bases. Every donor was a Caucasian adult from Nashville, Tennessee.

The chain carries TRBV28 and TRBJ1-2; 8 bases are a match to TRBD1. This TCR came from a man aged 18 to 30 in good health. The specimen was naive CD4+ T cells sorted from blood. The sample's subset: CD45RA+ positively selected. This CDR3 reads CASSPSGTGSNYGYTF. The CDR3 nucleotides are TGTGCCAGCAGTCCGTCAGGGACAGGCTCTAACTATGGCTACACCTTC.